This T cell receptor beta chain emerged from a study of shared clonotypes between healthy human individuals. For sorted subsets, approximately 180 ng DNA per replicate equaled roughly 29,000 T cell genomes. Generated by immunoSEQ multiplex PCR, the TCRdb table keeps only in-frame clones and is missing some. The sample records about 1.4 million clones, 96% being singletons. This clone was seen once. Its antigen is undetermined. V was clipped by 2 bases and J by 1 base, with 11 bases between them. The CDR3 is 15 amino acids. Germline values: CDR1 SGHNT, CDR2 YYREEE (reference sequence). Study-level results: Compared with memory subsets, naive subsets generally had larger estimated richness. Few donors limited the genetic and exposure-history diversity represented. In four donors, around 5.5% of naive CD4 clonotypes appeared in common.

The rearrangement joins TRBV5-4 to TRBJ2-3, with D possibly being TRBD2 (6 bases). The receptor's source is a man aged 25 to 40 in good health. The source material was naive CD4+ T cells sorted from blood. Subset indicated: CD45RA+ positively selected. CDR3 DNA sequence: TGTGCCAGCAGCTTACCCCGCGGGGGCACAGATACGCAGTATTTT. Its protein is CASSLPRGGTDTQYF.